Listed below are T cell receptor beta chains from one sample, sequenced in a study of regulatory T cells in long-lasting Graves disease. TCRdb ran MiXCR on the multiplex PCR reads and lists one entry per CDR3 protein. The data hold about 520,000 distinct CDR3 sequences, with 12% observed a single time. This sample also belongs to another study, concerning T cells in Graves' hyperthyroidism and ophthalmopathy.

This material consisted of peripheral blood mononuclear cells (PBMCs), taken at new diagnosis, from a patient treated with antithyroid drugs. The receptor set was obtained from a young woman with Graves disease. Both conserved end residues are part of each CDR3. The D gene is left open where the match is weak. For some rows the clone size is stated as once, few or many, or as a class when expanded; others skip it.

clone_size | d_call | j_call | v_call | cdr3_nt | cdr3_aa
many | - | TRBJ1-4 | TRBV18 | TGTGCCAGCTCACCACGGGCTTCTAATGAAAAACTGTTTTTT | CASSPRASNEKLFF
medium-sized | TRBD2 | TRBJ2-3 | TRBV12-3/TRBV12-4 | TGTGCCAGCAGTTTAAGGGCGGGAGGGCCCACAGATACGCAGTATTTT | CASSLRAGGPTDTQYF
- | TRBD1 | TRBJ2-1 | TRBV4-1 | TGCGCCAGCAGCCACCAGACAGGGGACGGGTACAATGAGCAGTTCTTC | CASSHQTGDGYNEQFF
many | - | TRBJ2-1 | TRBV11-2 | TGTGCCAGCAGCTTAGTCGCGGCCTTCGACAATGAGCAGTTCTTC | CASSLVAAFDNEQFF
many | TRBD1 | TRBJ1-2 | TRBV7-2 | TGTGCCAGCAGCCCACAATCGACAGGGTCCCAAGGTGGCTACACCTTC | CASSPQSTGSQGGYTF
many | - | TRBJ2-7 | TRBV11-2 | TGTGCCAGCAGCTCTATCCCCCGGGGAAAGAGAGAGCAGTACTTC | CASSSIPRGKREQYF
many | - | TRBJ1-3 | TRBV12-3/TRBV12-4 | TGTGCCAGCAGTTTCGCTGCAGCTGGAAACACCATATATTTT | CASSFAAAGNTIYF
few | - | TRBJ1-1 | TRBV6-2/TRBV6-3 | TGTGCCCGCAGTTACTCGGAGGGAAACACTGAAGCTTTCTTT | CARSYSEGNTEAFF
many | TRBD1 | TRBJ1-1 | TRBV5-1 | TGCGCCAGCAGCGAACGACAGGGGCCGTACACTGAAGCTTTCTTT | CASSERQGPYTEAFF
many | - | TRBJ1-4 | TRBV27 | TGTGCCAGCGGACTTCGGTCTAATGAAAAACTGTTTTTT | CASGLRSNEKLFF
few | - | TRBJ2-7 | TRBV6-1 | TGTGCTACCGCAGCCGGAGGGAACGAGCAGTACTTC | CATAAGGNEQYF
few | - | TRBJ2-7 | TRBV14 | TGTGCCAGCAGCCAAGTCTACGGCGAGCAGTGCTTC | CASSQVYGEQCF
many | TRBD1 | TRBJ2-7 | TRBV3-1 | TGTGCCAGCAGCCACGGACAGGGGGCCTACGAGCAGTACTTC | CASSHGQGAYEQYF
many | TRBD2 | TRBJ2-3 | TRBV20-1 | TGCAGTGCTAGTCCCTGGAGCGGGGGGGTCGGCACAGATACGCAGTATTTT | CSASPWSGGVGTDTQYF
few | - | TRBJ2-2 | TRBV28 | TGTGCCAGCAGTTTGGTTTGGGGGAGAAACACCGGGGAGCTGTTTTTT | CASSLVWGRNTGELFF
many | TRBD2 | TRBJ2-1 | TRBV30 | TGTGCCTGGACCGGACTAGCGGGAGTAAGTAGCGAGCAGTTCTTC | CAWTGLAGVSSEQFF
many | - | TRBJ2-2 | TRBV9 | TGTGCCAGCAGCGGCAGGACTAACACCGGGGAGCTGTTTTTT | CASSGRTNTGELFF
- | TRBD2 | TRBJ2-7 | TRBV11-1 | TGTGCCAGCAGCTTAGGCCCCGGAGCGGGAGGGGCCTACGAGCAGTACTTC | CASSLGPGAGGAYEQYF
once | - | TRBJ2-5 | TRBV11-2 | TGTGCCAGCAGCTTAGTGGCAGCGGCAGAAGAGACCCACTACTTC | CASSLVAAAEETHYF
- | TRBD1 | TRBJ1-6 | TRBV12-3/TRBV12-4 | TGTGCCAGCCCCGGGACAGGGCTGTGGAATTCACCCCTCCACTTT | CASPGTGLWNSPLHF
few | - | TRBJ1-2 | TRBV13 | TGTGCCAGCAGCCCCTTTACAGAGGACTATGGCTACACCTTC | CASSPFTEDYGYTF
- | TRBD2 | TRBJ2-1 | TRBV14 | TGTGCCAGCAGCCTAACAGAGGGACTAGCGGGAGTAAATGAGCAGTTCTTC | CASSLTEGLAGVNEQFF
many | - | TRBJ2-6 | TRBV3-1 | TGTGCCAGCAGCCAATCCGTTGCCAGCTCTGGGGCCAACGTCCTGACTTTC | CASSQSVASSGANVLTF
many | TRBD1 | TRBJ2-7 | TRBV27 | TGTGCCAGCAGTCTCTCACAGGGGGCGGGCGAGCAGTACTTC | CASSLSQGAGEQYF
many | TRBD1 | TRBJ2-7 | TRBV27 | TGTGCCAGCAGACCAGGGGGAAACTACGAGCAGTACTTC | CASRPGGNYEQYF
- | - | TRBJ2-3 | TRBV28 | TGTGCCAGCAGTTTGATCGGTGGGGGCACGCAGTATTTT | CASSLIGGGTQYF
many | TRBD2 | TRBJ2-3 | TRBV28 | TGTGCCAGTCCGCCTAGCGGGAGGGCCACAGATACGCAGTATTTT | CASPPSGRATDTQYF
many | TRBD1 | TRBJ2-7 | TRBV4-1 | TGTGCCAGCAGTCAGGGACAGGGGAGCTACGAGCAGTACTTC | CASSQGQGSYEQYF
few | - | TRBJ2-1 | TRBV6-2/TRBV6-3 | TGTGCCAGCAGTCCCGACGGACCCTCCTACAATGAGCAGTTCTTC | CASSPDGPSYNEQFF
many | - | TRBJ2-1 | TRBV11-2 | TGTGCCAGCAGCGCCCGGGTTGGGCGTTCCTACAATGAGCAGTTCTTC | CASSARVGRSYNEQFF
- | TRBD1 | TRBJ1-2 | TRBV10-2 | TGCGCCAGCTCTCGTTCCCCGGGACAGGGCGGCTACACCTTC | CASSRSPGQGGYTF
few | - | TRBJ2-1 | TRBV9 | TGTGCCAGCAGCCCCGGAGGGCGGTGGAATGAGCAGTTCTTC | CASSPGGRWNEQFF
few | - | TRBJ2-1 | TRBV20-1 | TGCAGTGCTGTGGGCGTGAGTTCCTACAATGAGCAGTTCTTC | CSAVGVSSYNEQFF
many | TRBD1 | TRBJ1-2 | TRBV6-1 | TGTGCCAGCGCCCGGGACAGGGCAAACTATGGCTACACCTTC | CASARDRANYGYTF
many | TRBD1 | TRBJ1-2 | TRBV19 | TGTGCCAGTAGTCGCTCGTCACGACAGGGCTCGGGGGGCTATGGCTACACCTTC | CASSRSSRQGSGGYGYTF
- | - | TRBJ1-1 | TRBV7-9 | TGTGCCAGCAGCACCAGACCGGGACAGAACACTGAAGCTTTCTTT | CASSTRPGQNTEAFF